The clone carrying this T cell receptor (beta chain) has a single count. This sample was included in a study of blood T cell repertoires in COVID-19. Participants were aged about 18 to 90 years, lived in over 20 US areas, and enrolled virtually. Participants had their cohort set by participant-reported clinical history. Exposed volunteers were people who met a COVID-19 case within 2 weeks before study entry. Per the original methods: Using reference gene primer amplification, nucleated cell counts were estimated. Measured with immunoSEQ multiplex PCR; TCRdb has only the in-frame clones, and not every one. For V, J and clone size, that table is used; D and trimming come from the DNA. The sample comprises 250,000 to 300,000 clones, roughly 85% of which are singletons, and 5% rests with the top ten. The receptor was derived from a man aged 35 to 55 who had been exposed to COVID-19. Sequencing was carried out using PBMCs or T cells enriched from blood (not recorded which).

CDR3 DNA: TGTGCCAGCAGTTCGGGGACTAGCGGGAGGGCCGATGAGCAGTTCTTC. The encoded protein is CASSSGTSGRADEQFF. The rearrangement uses TRBV27 and TRBJ2-1, with TRBD2 matching 16 bases. The germline V gene has CDR1 MNHEY and CDR2 SMNVEV (reference sequence). The CDR3 spans 16 residues. Losses at the gene ends were 4 bases for V and 8 bases for J; bases not matched to a gene: 5.